Below, 27 T cell receptor beta chains from the same sample are listed, as sequenced in a study of T cells in Graves' hyperthyroidism and ophthalmopathy. Researchers amplified the TCR beta CDR3 regions from RNA transcripts. RT-PCR in the first round (using the HTBI primer set) targeted the TCR CDR3. TCRdb recomputed calls from the multiplex PCR reads with MiXCR, one row per CDR3 protein. The sample lists 540,000 or so distinct CDR3 sequences, 15% to 18% seen once, with roughly 7.3% in the top ten. Material: blood. These receptors were obtained from a woman aged 25 to 39 with Graves' hyperthyroidism.

This chain uses TRBV29-1 with TRBJ2-3; unclear D gene. CDR1 is SQVTM, CDR2 ANQGSEA, per germline. CDR3 length: 15 amino acids. Trimming left V 0 bases short and J 3 bases short, with 13 bases between. The CDR3 is CSVEENSVGTDTQYF. CDR3 nucleotide sequence: TGCAGCGTTGAAGAGAACTCGGTGGGAACAGATACGCAGTATTTT.

A few counts support this clonotype. Since a much larger clone is just one base distant, this may be a read error. This rearrangement joins TRBV7-9 to TRBJ2-2, with no clear D. The germline CDR1 and CDR2 sequences are SEHNR and FQNEAQ (reference sequence). CDR3 length: 13 amino acids. Trimming shortened V by 2 bases and J by 1 base, and 2 bases separated the two germline ends. The CDR3: CASSLMNTGELFF. The CDR3 DNA follows: TGTGCCAGCAGCTTAATGAACACCGGGGAGCTGTTTTTT.

This clonotype was found a few times. As DNA, the CDR3 is TGTGCCAGCAGCTTCTCCACGCCCGATAATTCACCCCTCCACTTT. This sequence encodes CASSFSTPDNSPLHF. The V gene is TRBV7-9, the J gene TRBJ1-6; D uncertain. Trimming removed 3 bases at V and 5 bases at J, with 11 bases between. Germline assignment: CDR1 SEHNR and CDR2 FQNEAQ (reference sequence). CDR3 size: 15 residues. Using reference TRBV7-9 and TRBJ1-6 for the parts outside the CDR3, the full variable domain is DTGVSQNPRHKITKRGQNVTFRCDPISEHNRLYWYRQTLGQGPEFLTYFQNEAQLEKSRLLSDRFSAERPKGSFSTLEIQRTEQGDSAMYLCASSFSTPDNSPLHFGNGTRLTVT.

This clonotype was observed many times. As DNA, the CDR3 is TGTGCCTGGAGCCCACTAACGAACACTGAAGCTTTCTTT. Residues: CAWSPLTNTEAFF. The chain joins TRBV30 to TRBJ1-1; D unresolved. This CDR3 has 13 amino acids. V was pared by 3 bases and J by 1 base, with 9 bases between. CDR1 is GTSNPN and CDR2 is SVGIG in the germline V gene (reference sequence).

Ten or more counts support this clonotype. The chain links TRBV27 to TRBJ1-1; 7 bases are shared with TRBD1. The CDR3 extends over 15 amino acids. Germline trimming cut 2 bases from V and 1 base from J; bases unmatched to any gene: 4. The germline gives CDR1 MNHEY, CDR2 SMNVEV (reference sequence). In nucleotides, the CDR3 is TGTGCCAGCAGTTTACGAAGACAGGGGAACACTGAAGCTTTCTTT. Amino acid sequence: CASSLRRQGNTEAFF.

This clonotype was picked up a small number of times. This sequence joins TRBV10-3 and TRBJ1-3, with 9 bases matching TRBD1. Germline CDR1 reads ENHRY; CDR2 reads SYGVKD. The CDR3 runs 17 residues. The junction had 12 bases not matched to a gene; V was cut back by 9 bases and J by 0 bases. As DNA, the CDR3 is TGTGCCATACGGGACAGGGCCATAAAGGACTCTGGAAACACCATATATTTT. Encoded protein: CAIRDRAIKDSGNTIYF.

The chain is built from TRBV6-4 and TRBJ2-1; no clear D gene. This CDR3 is built from 15 residues. Trimming left V 0 bases short and J 9 bases short, with 15 bases between. Germline values: CDR1 MRHNA, CDR2 SNTAGT. CDR3: CASSDSARTSGEQFF. CDR3 nucleotides: TGTGCCAGCAGTGACTCCGCTCGGACCTCTGGTGAGCAGTTCTTC.

This clonotype has ten or more counts. Its ends do not fully match the called genes, so a read error is possible. J is TRBJ2-1 and V is TRBV7-7, with a tentative D call TRBD2 (5 bases). Germline CDR1 is SSHAT and CDR2 is FNYEAQ (reference sequence). The CDR3 sequence is 16 residues long. The CDR3 loop is CASSLALLDAYNEQFF. The DNA for the CDR3 is TGTGCTAGCAGCTTAGCGCTCCTGGACGCCTACAATGAGCAGTTCTTC.

The chain carries TRBV3-1 and TRBJ2-7; TRBD2 aligns across 9 bases. The CDR3 is 14 residues long. V trimming: 8 bases; J trimming: 4 bases; junction bases outside the gene matches: 9. Looked up from germline, CDR1 is LGHDT and CDR2 is YNNKEL (reference sequence). DNA for the CDR3: TGTGCCAGCGGCCCCTATAGCGGGAGTTACGAGCAGTACTTC. Its translation is CASGPYSGSYEQYF.

This clonotype has at least ten counts. The gene calls are TRBV12-3 or TRBV12-4 and TRBJ2-1; 7 bases align to TRBD2. Trimming cost V 6 bases and J 4 bases; bases outside gene matches: 12. The CDR3 loop spans 16 amino acids. CDR3 sequence: CASRPNWASGYNEQFF. DNA for the CDR3: TGTGCCAGCAGACCCAATTGGGCTAGCGGTTACAATGAGCAGTTCTTC.

This clonotype was seen ten or more times. The J gene is TRBJ1-1, the V gene TRBV6-1, with TRBD1 as a possible D gene (6 bases). CDR1 and CDR2 from the germline V gene are MNHNS and SASEGT. The V and J ends lost 4 bases and 0 bases respectively, with 15 bases between them. This CDR3 region has 16 residues. The CDR3 DNA follows: TGTGCCAGCAGTGGGGGGGCAGGACTTATGAACACTGAAGCTTTCTTT. Translation gives CASSGGAGLMNTEAFF.

The chain is built from TRBV4-3 and TRBJ2-6, with 7 bases fitting TRBD2. CDR1 and CDR2 (germline): LGHNA, YSLEER. With V trimmed by 2 bases and J by 3 bases, 13 bases remained unmatched. CDR3 size: 19 residues. This CDR3 reads CASSQRAPSGVLGANVLTF. The DNA for the CDR3 is TGCGCCAGCAGCCAAAGGGCTCCTAGCGGAGTACTTGGGGCCAACGTCCTGACTTTC.

This clonotype came up many times. V gene TRBV7-3 combines with J gene TRBJ2-7; the D is unclear. Per the germline V gene, CDR1 is SGHTA and CDR2 is FQGTGA. This CDR3 spans 13 amino acids. Trimming took off 0 bases at V and 5 bases at J, with 8 bases between the two ends. DNA of the CDR3: TGTGCCAGCAGCTTAACCCCTACGAACGAGCAGTACTTC. Its translation: CASSLTPTNEQYF.

The chain combines TRBV24-1 with TRBJ2-3; D not certain. The CDR3 consists of 13 residues. Trimming stripped 0 bases from V and 2 bases from J, with 2 bases between. Germline V gene data show CDR1 as KGHDR and CDR2 as SFDVKD. CDR3 amino acids: CATSDLLTDTQYF. DNA of the CDR3: TGTGCCACCAGTGATTTGCTCACAGATACGCAGTATTTT.

This clonotype has at least ten counts. The chain recombines TRBV28 with TRBJ2-5; D unclear. The germline V gene encodes CDR1 MDHEN and CDR2 SYDVKM. V was clipped by 5 bases and J by 2 bases, with 12 bases between them. This CDR3 spans 14 amino acids. The CDR3: CASSPNLRQETQYF. The CDR3 DNA sequence: TGTGCCAGCAGTCCCAATTTGAGACAAGAGACCCAGTACTTC.

This clonotype was detected many times. The J gene is TRBJ2-3, the V gene TRBV11-2; D not resolved. CDR1 is SGHAT and CDR2 is FQNNGV in the germline V gene. With 0 bases removed from V and 14 bases from J, the gap between germline ends came to 12 bases. CDR3 size: 12 residues. The CDR3 sequence: CASSLDQFWAYF. As DNA, the CDR3 is TGTGCCAGCAGCTTAGACCAGTTCTGGGCGTATTTT. Drawing the rest from reference TRBV11-2 and TRBJ2-3, the complete variable domain is EAGVAQSPRYKIIEKRQSVAFWCNPISGHATLYWYQQILGQGPKLLIQFQNNGVVDDSQLPKDRFSAERLKGVDSTLKIQPAKLEDSAVYLCASSLDQFWAYFGPGTRLTVL.

This clonotype was counted between two and nine times. The chain joins TRBV4-3 to TRBJ2-3; 11 nucleotides match TRBD2. Germline CDR1 is LGHNA and CDR2 is YSLEER. After removal of 1 base from V and 2 bases from J, the junction contained 5 bases not matched to a gene. This CDR3 region has 17 residues. The CDR3 reads CASSQVGLAEITDTQYF. CDR3 sequence (DNA): TGCGCCAGCAGCCAAGTGGGACTAGCGGAGATCACAGATACGCAGTATTTT.

This clonotype occurred many times. The chain has TRBV11-2 and TRBJ2-5; possible D gene TRBD2, 5 bases. The CDR3 consists of 15 residues. Per the germline V gene, CDR1 is SGHAT and CDR2 is FQNNGV. V dropped 2 bases and J dropped 3 bases, with 13 bases sitting between them. DNA for the CDR3: TGTGCCAGCAGCTTACAGCGTAGGCGGGAAGAGACCCAGTACTTC. This encodes CASSLQRRREETQYF. The entire variable domain, with the rest obtained from reference TRBV11-2 and TRBJ2-5, is as follows: EAGVAQSPRYKIIEKRQSVAFWCNPISGHATLYWYQQILGQGPKLLIQFQNNGVVDDSQLPKDRFSAERLKGVDSTLKIQPAKLEDSAVYLCASSLQRRREETQYFGPGTRLLVL.

This clonotype was counted ten times or more. The chain couples TRBV28 to TRBJ2-7; D may be TRBD1 (7 bases). The V end lost 5 bases, the J end lost 7 bases, and 24 bases lay between the germline ends. Germline V gives CDR1 MDHEN, CDR2 SYDVKM. The length of the CDR3 is 16 residues. CDR3 sequence: CASSVRGTVVVVEQYF. The CDR3 region has the DNA TGTGCCAGCAGTGTTCGGGGGACAGTTGTCGTTGTTGAGCAGTACTTC.

This CDR3 is CASIVGSWTGELFF. The CDR3 coding sequence is TGTGCCAGTATAGTGGGGTCGTGGACCGGGGAGCTGTTTTTT. The genes are TRBV19 and TRBJ2-2; D is unresolved. The CDR3 has 14 amino acids. Trimming cost V 7 bases and J 5 bases, with 14 bases left between them. Germline V gene sequence: CDR1 LNHDA, CDR2 SQIVND (reference sequence).

Many counts were recorded for this clonotype. This rearrangement joins TRBV27 to TRBJ2-1, with D perhaps matching TRBD2 (6 bases). The germline V gene has CDR1 MNHEY and CDR2 SMNVEV (reference sequence). The germline V and J ends were trimmed by 7 bases and 4 bases, with 11 bases remaining between them. The CDR3 extends over 13 amino acids. DNA for the CDR3: TGTGCCAGCAATCCCCGGGGGTACAATGAGCAGTTCTTC. It codes for CASNPRGYNEQFF.

This clonotype has at least ten counts. This chain joins TRBV2 and TRBJ2-7, with no clear D. CDR1 is SNHLY, CDR2 FYNNEI, per germline. The CDR3 contains 14 residues. The V and J ends lost 3 bases and 7 bases respectively, with 16 bases between them. CDR3 coding DNA: TGTGCCAGCAGTGAGCGCACTACCTCTTATGAGCAGTACTTC. The encoded protein is CASSERTTSYEQYF.

This clonotype was observed a few times. This chain joins TRBV7-9 and TRBJ2-7; D remains unclear. V lost 5 bases and J lost 1, with 12 bases in between. CDR1 is SEHNR, CDR2 FQNEAQ, per germline (reference sequence). CDR3 size: 14 residues. Here the CDR3 DNA reads TGTGCCAGCAGCCCTTCCTCACAGTCCTACGAGCAGTACTTC. It codes for CASSPSSQSYEQYF. The whole variable domain, remainder taken from reference TRBV7-9 and TRBJ2-7, is DTGVSQNPRHKITKRGQNVTFRCDPISEHNRLYWYRQTLGQGPEFLTYFQNEAQLEKSRLLSDRFSAERPKGSFSTLEIQRTEQGDSAMYLCASSPSSQSYEQYFGPGTRLTVT.

J is TRBJ2-7 and V is TRBV5-1; 15 bases map to TRBD2. Germline V gene data show CDR1 as SGHRS and CDR2 as YFSETQ. The V segment lost 4 bases and the J segment 5 bases; nucleotides outside the gene matches: 10. CDR3 length: 17 residues. The chain's CDR3 is CASSMGLAGGPAHEQYF. CDR3 bases: TGCGCCAGCAGCATGGGACTAGCGGGAGGACCTGCCCACGAGCAGTACTTC.

The chain has TRBV29-1 and TRBJ2-1; no clear D. Germline CDR1 and CDR2: SQVTM and ANQGSEA. V was cut by 8 bases and J by 0 bases, with 14 bases left in between. The length of the CDR3 is 14 residues. The CDR3 here is CSSTTSGSYNEQFF. CDR3 bases: TGCAGCTCCACCACCTCGGGCTCCTACAATGAGCAGTTCTTC.

The CDR3 sequence: CASSLFRGTSYNEQFF. CDR3 nucleotide sequence: TGTGCCAGCAGCTTATTCCGCGGGACTAGCTACAATGAGCAGTTCTTC. The rearrangement joins TRBV7-3 to TRBJ2-1; 8 bases agree with TRBD2. The V segment lost 2 bases and the J segment 3 bases; nucleotides outside the gene matches: 6. CDR1 and CDR2 (germline): SGHTA, FQGTGA. This CDR3 is 16 amino acids long.

The chain employs TRBV5-6 and TRBJ2-1, with 9 bases aligning to TRBD1. The J segment lost 3 bases and the V segment lost 3 bases, leaving 7 bases of the junction unmatched. This CDR3 has 16 amino acids. Germline lookup yields CDR1 SGHDT and CDR2 YYEEEE. CDR3: CASSWPGQGDYNEQFF. The DNA of the CDR3 is TGTGCCAGCAGCTGGCCGGGACAGGGCGACTACAATGAGCAGTTCTTC. Complete variable domain (other parts from reference TRBV5-6 and TRBJ2-1): DAGVTQSPTHLIKTRGQQVTLRCSPKSGHDTVSWYQQALGQGPQFIFQYYEEEERQRGNFPDRFSGHQFPNYSSELNVNALLLGDSALYLCASSWPGQGDYNEQFFGPGTRLTVL.